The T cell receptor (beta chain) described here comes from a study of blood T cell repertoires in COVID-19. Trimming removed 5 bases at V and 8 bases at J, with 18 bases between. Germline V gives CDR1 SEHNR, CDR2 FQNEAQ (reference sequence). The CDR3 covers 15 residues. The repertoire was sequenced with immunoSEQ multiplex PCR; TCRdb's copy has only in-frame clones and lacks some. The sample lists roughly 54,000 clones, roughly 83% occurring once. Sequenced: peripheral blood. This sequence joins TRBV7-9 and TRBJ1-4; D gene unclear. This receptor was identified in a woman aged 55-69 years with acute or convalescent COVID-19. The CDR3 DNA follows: TGTGCCAGCAGCCCCGGAACGGGTTTAGTCGAAAAACTGTTTTTT. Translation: CASSPGTGLVEKLFF. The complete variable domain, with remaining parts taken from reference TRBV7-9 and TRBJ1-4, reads DTGVSQNPRHKITKRGQNVTFRCDPISEHNRLYWYRQTLGQGPEFLTYFQNEAQLEKSRLLSDRFSAERPKGSFSTLEIQRTEQGDSAMYLCASSPGTGLVEKLFFGSGTQLSVL.